Listed here is a single TCR beta chain. The data were obtained in a study of CD8 T cells in Susac syndrome. Reverse transcription of about 0.5 to 1 ug RNA used random hexamers. immunoSEQ multiplex PCR amplified TCR beta CDR3 across 54 Vbeta, 13 Jbeta. TCRdb analysed the immunoSEQ multiplex PCR reads with MiXCR anew, one entry per CDR3 protein. The table lists more than 80,000 distinct CDR3 sequences, around 94% of them singletons. The CDR3 spans 15 residues. CDR1 is SGDLS, CDR2 YYNGEE, per germline. V dropped 3 bases and J dropped 3; count of bases not matched to a gene: 4. Sequenced input: CD8+ T cells from PBMCs. The clonotype was recovered from a human donor with Susac syndrome. The chain couples TRBV9 to TRBJ2-3; 10 nucleotides align to TRBD2. CDR3 in amino acids: CASSASGGGTDTQYF. In DNA, the CDR3 is TGTGCCAGCAGCGCTAGCGGGGGAGGAACAGATACGCAGTATTTT.